Listed below are T cell receptor beta chains from one sample, sequenced in a study of blood T cells in healthy people across ages. TCRdb reprocessed the 5' RACE reads via MiXCR and lists one record per CDR3 protein. Of hundreds of thousands of distinct CDR3 sequences in the sample, 40% to 50% were seen once. Sequencing was performed on blood. The receptors here all came from an elderly man in good health. Both conserved end residues are part of each CDR3. A D gene is named only where the DNA matches it firmly. Some rows have no size entry. The others give once, few or many, or a class for an expanded clone.

J | size | D | V | DNA | CDR3
TRBJ1-6 | once | - | TRBV28 | TGTGCCAGCAGTACACAACAGGGCCGCTCACCCCTCCACTTT | CASSTQQGRSPLHF
TRBJ2-7 | - | - | TRBV5-6 | TGTGCCAGCAGCGTGGGGCAGGGGTCAGGCGAGCAGTACTTC | CASSVGQGSGEQYF
TRBJ2-7 | - | - | TRBV11-2 | TGTGCCAGCAGCTTAGATTCGGGACACGTCTCCTACGAGCAGTACTTC | CASSLDSGHVSYEQYF
TRBJ2-2 | many | - | TRBV2 | TGTGCCAGCAGTGCGAATGGCAGAACCGGGGAGCTGTTTTTT | CASSANGRTGELFF
TRBJ2-7 | - | - | TRBV20-1 | TGCAGTGCTAGGGCCGCGAGCTCCGACGAGCAGTACTTC | CSARAASSDEQYF
TRBJ1-2 | - | - | TRBV25-1 | TGTGCCAGCAGTGATGGGGTCTATGGCTACACCTTC | CASSDGVYGYTF
TRBJ2-1 | few | - | TRBV2 | TGTGCCAGCCGACTTATAGGTTCCAGTGAGCAGTTCTTC | CASRLIGSSEQFF
TRBJ2-7 | few | - | TRBV7-8 | TGTGCCAGCACCGACAGGACGGGGGCCTACGAGCAGTACTTC | CASTDRTGAYEQYF
TRBJ2-7 | many | - | TRBV7-2 | TGTGCCAGCAGCCTCCCGGCCGGCTCCTACGAGCAGTACTTC | CASSLPAGSYEQYF
TRBJ2-7 | few | - | TRBV11-2 | TGTGCCAGCAGCTTCGAAGTGGGAGGTTACGAGCAGTACTTC | CASSFEVGGYEQYF
TRBJ2-5 | - | TRBD1 | TRBV12-3/TRBV12-4 | TGTGCCAGTGGACAGGGAGGTGGGCAAGAGACCCAGTACTTC | CASGQGGGQETQYF
TRBJ1-2 | - | TRBD1 | TRBV13 | TGTGCCAGCAGCATCCGACAGGGGAGTCGTGGCTACACCTTC | CASSIRQGSRGYTF
TRBJ2-2 | few | - | TRBV28 | TGTGCCAGCAGTTTAGGAACGAGGATGGGCACCGGGGAGCTGTTTTTT | CASSLGTRMGTGELFF
TRBJ2-7 | few | - | TRBV5-6 | TGTGCCAGCACCAACCCCTACAACAGTTACTACGAGCAGTACTTC | CASTNPYNSYYEQYF
TRBJ1-2 | many | TRBD1 | TRBV27 | TGTGCCAGCAGTTCGACAGGGGGCTTCAATGTGTTCGGCTACACCTTC | CASSSTGGFNVFGYTF
TRBJ1-5 | few | - | TRBV20-1 | TGCAGTGCTAAGCCGGGTAATGGCAATCAGCCCCAGCATTTT | CSAKPGNGNQPQHF
TRBJ2-4 | once | - | TRBV7-9 | TGTGCCAGCAGCTTAGTGGAGGGGCTGTATACCAAAACCATTCAGTACTTC | CASSLVEGLYTKTIQYF
TRBJ2-7 | - | - | TRBV4-2 | TGTGCCAGCAGCCAAGATTCGCCCCAAACGGGCGAGCAGTACTTC | CASSQDSPQTGEQYF
TRBJ2-1 | many | TRBD1 | TRBV29-1 | TGCAGCGGAACCTGGACAGGGAGTGATGAGCAGTTCTTC | CSGTWTGSDEQFF
TRBJ1-2 | - | - | TRBV12-3/TRBV12-4 | TGTGCCAGCAGAACCAGGGGCCGATATGGCTACACCTTC | CASRTRGRYGYTF
TRBJ2-7 | - | TRBD2 | TRBV9 | TGTGCCAGCAGCGTAGATTCGACTAGCGGGAGGGCCAGTGACAATGAGCAGTACTTC | CASSVDSTSGRASDNEQYF
TRBJ2-1 | - | TRBD2 | TRBV12-3/TRBV12-4 | TGTGCCAGCGGGCCTTGGACTAGCGGGAGAAACTACAATGAGCAGTTCTTC | CASGPWTSGRNYNEQFF
TRBJ2-7 | - | - | TRBV28 | TGTGCCAGCAGTTCCCTCCAGGCGGCGAGGAGCTCCTACGAGCAGTACTTC | CASSSLQAARSSYEQYF
TRBJ2-5 | many | - | TRBV3-1 | TGTGCCAGCAGCCAAGAGGGCCCAACAGGGCAAGAGACCCAGTACTTC | CASSQEGPTGQETQYF
TRBJ2-5 | - | TRBD1 | TRBV7-8 | TGTGCCAGCAGCCCCCGACAGGGTCGGGGCCGAGAGACCCAGTACTTC | CASSPRQGRGRETQYF
TRBJ2-1 | - | - | TRBV3-1 | TGTGCCAGCAGCCAAGATCCCAGGTACAATGAGCAGTTCTTC | CASSQDPRYNEQFF
TRBJ2-2 | - | TRBD2 | TRBV7-9 | TGTGCCAGCAGCCCCCGACTAGCGGGAGAATCCGGGGAGCTGTTTTTT | CASSPRLAGESGELFF
TRBJ2-7 | many | - | TRBV4-3 | TGCGCCAGCAGCCGGAACCGGAGGGGTCCCTACGAGCAGTACTTC | CASSRNRRGPYEQYF
TRBJ2-1 | - | - | TRBV7-2 | TGTGCCAGCAGCCGCCCCGACGGGGGCCTTGAGCAGTTCTTC | CASSRPDGGLEQFF
TRBJ2-7 | few | - | TRBV6-2/TRBV6-3 | TGTGCCAGCCGAGGCCCCGGCCAGGGCGAGCAGTACTTC | CASRGPGQGEQYF
TRBJ2-3 | - | - | TRBV5-6 | TGTGCCAGCAGCTTGGTCGGAGAGGGGTACACAGATATGCAGTATTTT | CASSLVGEGYTDMQYF
TRBJ2-7 | - | TRBD1 | TRBV7-6 | TGTGCCAGCAGCTTAGTAATTTCCGGGACAGGGGCCGCGGTATACGAGCAGTACTTC | CASSLVISGTGAAVYEQYF
TRBJ2-7 | - | - | TRBV29-1 | TGCAGCGGTGGACGGAAATACAATGAGCAGTACTTC | CSGGRKYNEQYF
TRBJ2-4 | - | - | TRBV2 | TGTGCCAGCAACCGACAGGCCAAAAACATTCAGTACTTC | CASNRQAKNIQYF
TRBJ2-7 | - | TRBD1 | TRBV28 | TGTGCCAGCAGTTTACTAGGGACAGGGGGCTACGAGCAGTACTTC | CASSLLGTGGYEQYF
TRBJ2-5 | - | TRBD2 | TRBV20-1 | TGCAGTGCCAATCAGGGCGGGGGGGCCTTAGATGAGCAGTACTTC | CSANQGGGALDEQYF
TRBJ1-5 | - | - | TRBV27 | TGTGCCAGCAGTGTTCGGCAGGGAGGGTTTAGCAATCAGCCCCAGCATTTT | CASSVRQGGFSNQPQHF
TRBJ2-3 | few | TRBD2 | TRBV19 | TGTGCCAGTATCCCGGGCGGGGGTCGCACAGATACGCAGTATTTT | CASIPGGGRTDTQYF
TRBJ2-7 | - | TRBD1 | TRBV6-6 | TGTGCCGGCAGCTCAGGGGGCCTTGACGAGCAGTACTTC | CAGSSGGLDEQYF
TRBJ2-3 | - | - | TRBV20-1 | TGCAGTGCTCGGCGTGAACGGGGCACAGATACGCAGTATTTT | CSARRERGTDTQYF
TRBJ1-1 | - | - | TRBV7-2 | TGTGCCAGCAGCCCCCAAACCGTGCGCATGAACACTGAAGCTTTCTTT | CASSPQTVRMNTEAFF
TRBJ2-6 | - | - | TRBV6-2/TRBV6-3 | TGTGCCAGCACCCAAAAGTCCAGGGCTGGGGCCAACGTCCTGACTTTC | CASTQKSRAGANVLTF
TRBJ2-3 | - | TRBD2 | TRBV7-9 | TGTGCCAGCAGCATCCTAGCGGGGGGGCTGGTTGGCACAGATACGCAGTATTTT | CASSILAGGLVGTDTQYF
TRBJ1-2 | - | - | TRBV4-1 | TGCGCCAGCAGCCGCCGACCAGACCTCGATGGCTACACCTTC | CASSRRPDLDGYTF